One and the same sample provided the 19 T cell receptor beta chains below, sequenced in a study of identical twins. TCRdb called the 5' RACE reads again in MiXCR, with one record for every CDR3 protein. The sample contains fewer than 900,000 distinct CDR3 sequences, around 20% of which appear only once. A further study also used this sample, focusing on T cells expressing NK-cell markers.

The sample consisted of PBMCs. These receptors were collected from a woman aged 18-29 years in good health.

This clonotype was seen a few times. This chain links TRBV7-9 with TRBJ2-7, with TRBD2 matching over 8 bases. The CDR3 is 15 amino acids. Germline CDR1 is SEHNR and CDR2 is FQNEAQ (reference sequence). The J segment lost 2 bases and the V segment lost 4 bases, leaving 7 bases of the junction unmatched. CDR3 protein: CASSSTGGGPYEQYF. CDR3 coding DNA: TGTGCCAGCAGCTCAACCGGCGGGGGGCCCTACGAGCAGTACTTC.

This clonotype was recorded many times. One end of the junction does not line up with germline, which may come from a read error. The V call is TRBV7-9, the J call TRBJ2-7, with D tentatively TRBD1 or TRBD2 (7 bases each). CDR1 and CDR2 from the germline V gene are SEHNR and FQNEAQ (reference sequence). The CDR3 runs 12 residues. The CDR3 reads CASSLGGGQHHF. In DNA form, the CDR3 reads TGTGCCAGCAGCTTAGGGGGGGGACAGCACCACTTC.

The chain joins TRBV6-1 to TRBJ2-3; 10 bases fit TRBD2. Germline CDR1 is MNHNS and CDR2 is SASEGT. This CDR3 is 15 amino acids long. Losses at the gene ends were 11 bases for V and 3 bases for J; bases not matched to a gene: 11. CDR3 DNA: TGTGCCTCTCACTTTAGCGGGAGGCGGACAGATACGCAGTATTTT. This gives the protein CASHFSGRRTDTQYF.

Many counts were recorded for this clonotype. The rearrangement links TRBV12-3 or TRBV12-4 to TRBJ2-1; the D is unclear. CDR3 size: 16 residues. The V end was cut by 6 bases, the J end by 0 bases, with 15 bases between. The CDR3 DNA is TGTGCCAGCAGCCGTAGTCGCCCGAGCTCCTACAATGAGCAGTTCTTC. This sequence encodes CASSRSRPSSYNEQFF.

In its sample, this clonotype was seen a few times. The chain couples TRBV12-3 or TRBV12-4 to TRBJ2-7; the match to TRBD2 covers 7 bases. Losses at the gene ends were 3 bases for V and 0 bases for J; bases not matched to a gene: 2. CDR3 length: 14 residues. The CDR3 coding sequence is TGTGCCAGCAGTTTTGCGGGGGACTCCTACGAGCAGTACTTC. This codes for CASSFAGDSYEQYF.

This clonotype was counted between two and nine times. The CDR3 DNA follows: TGTGCCAGCAGTTACTCAAGGGCGGGAGGCCCACCGGCCCAGTACTTC. Residues: CASSYSRAGGPPAQYF. The gene calls are TRBV6-5 and TRBJ2-5; 8 positions match TRBD2. The CDR3 spans 16 residues. Germline-derived CDR1 and CDR2 are MNHEY and SVGAGI. The trim removed 0 bases at V and 9 bases at J, leaving 12 bases unmatched.

This chain's CDR3 is CAISAPSGYEQYF. Written as DNA, the CDR3 is TGTGCCATCAGTGCTCCTTCGGGGTACGAGCAGTACTTC. The chain has TRBV10-3 and TRBJ2-7; the D gene is possibly TRBD2 (5 bases). The V and J ends lost 4 bases and 4 bases respectively, with 11 bases between them. This CDR3 is built from 13 residues. Germline V gene data show CDR1 as ENHRY and CDR2 as SYGVKD.

There are a few counts of this clonotype. The gene calls are TRBV29-1 and TRBJ1-1, with D uncertain. The CDR3 consists of 11 residues. Trimming shortened V by 4 bases and J by 4 bases, and 7 bases separated the two germline ends. The germline V gene has CDR1 SQVTM and CDR2 ANQGSEA. CDR3 nucleotides: TGCAGCGTTGCCGAAGGCACTGAAGCTTTCTTT. Amino acids: CSVAEGTEAFF.

The J gene is TRBJ2-7, the V gene TRBV20-1; D is uncertain. This CDR3 contains 13 residues. Germline V lookup: CDR1 DFQATT, CDR2 SNEGSKA (reference sequence). The ends were cut back, 3 bases at V and 3 bases at J, with 12 bases in the middle. The CDR3 coding sequence is TGCAGTGCTAGCTCCGGCCCGGGCTACGAGCAGTACTTC. This translates into CSASSGPGYEQYF.

The chain has TRBV20-1 and TRBJ2-5, with 8 bases aligning to TRBD2. Germline V lookup: CDR1 DFQATT, CDR2 SNEGSKA (reference sequence). CDR3 length: 14 residues. V trimming: 5 bases; J trimming: 5 bases; junction bases outside the gene matches: 10. DNA for the CDR3: TGCAGTGCTCCAGTGGCGGGAGGAAGGGAGACCCAGTACTTC. Translating gives CSAPVAGGRETQYF.

This clonotype was detected a few times. Sequence at one end of the junction differs from germline and may be a read error. The V gene is TRBV29-1, the J gene TRBJ1-1; 9 nucleotides line up with TRBD1. The CDR3 extends over 15 amino acids. From germline, CDR1 is SQVTM and CDR2 ANQGSEA. The CDR3 here is CSSPGQGQRNNEAFF. Here the CDR3 DNA reads TGCAGCTCCCCTGGACAGGGGCAGAGGAACAATGAAGCTTTCTTT. The variable domain in full, completed from reference TRBV29-1 and TRBJ1-1, reads SAVISQKPSRDICQRGTSLTIQCQVDSQVTMMFWYRQQPGQSLTLIATANQGSEATYESGFVIDKFPISRPNLTFSTLTVSNMSPEDSSIYLCSSPGQGQRNNEAFFGQGTRLTVV.

With regard to this clonotype: A much larger clonotype is one base distant, so this may be a read error. In DNA form, the CDR3 reads TGCAGCCATACAGGGGCCACAGATACGCGGTATTTT. It is translated as CSHTGATDTRYF. The rearrangement joins TRBV29-1 to TRBJ2-3; 7 positions match TRBD1. This CDR3 comprises 12 residues. CDR1 and CDR2 (germline): SQVTM, ANQGSEA.

This clonotype was observed a few times. The genes are TRBV24-1 and TRBJ2-5; D gene ambiguous. The germline V and J ends were trimmed by 3 bases and 2 bases, with 6 bases remaining between them. The CDR3 is made up of 13 amino acids. Per the germline V gene, CDR1 is KGHDR and CDR2 is SFDVKD. The DNA of the CDR3 is TGTGCCACCAGTGATCCCATGCAAGAGACCCAGTACTTC. Protein product: CATSDPMQETQYF.

The sample holds a few counts of this clonotype. The chain recombines TRBV6-1 with TRBJ2-5; TRBD1 matches 7 bases. Germline V lookup: CDR1 MNHNS, CDR2 SASEGT. The J segment lost 2 bases and the V segment lost 6 bases, leaving 9 bases of the junction unmatched. This CDR3 has 15 residues. CDR3 in amino acids: CASSQLTGWQETQYF. Written as DNA, the CDR3 is TGTGCCAGCAGCCAACTGACAGGGTGGCAAGAGACCCAGTACTTC.

This chain links TRBV5-5 with TRBJ2-7; D possibly corresponds to TRBD1 (6 bases). Trimming removed 5 bases from V and 2 bases from J, with 14 bases in between. The CDR3 loop spans 14 amino acids. The germline CDR1 and CDR2 sequences are SGHKS and YYEKEE (reference sequence). The CDR3 region has the DNA TGTGCCAGCAGAGATCCATACAGGGCCTACGAGCAGTACTTC. Protein product: CASRDPYRAYEQYF.

The chain has TRBV13 and TRBJ2-3; D gene uncertain. Germline V gene data show CDR1 as PRHDT and CDR2 as FYEKMQ (reference sequence). The CDR3 totals 14 residues. The V end was cut by 2 bases, the J end by 6 bases, with 12 bases between. The CDR3 DNA reads as TGTGCCAGCAGCTTACGTGGGGTAGTGGATACGCAGTATTTT. Protein sequence: CASSLRGVVDTQYF.

This clonotype was picked up a small number of times. The CDR3 loop is CATSRGSREVSDTQYF. The CDR3, as DNA: TGTGCCACCAGCAGAGGAAGCAGGGAAGTTTCAGATACGCAGTATTTT. This chain uses TRBV15 with TRBJ2-3, with a possible D match to TRBD1 (5 bases). V lost 1 base to trimming and J lost 4 bases, with 15 bases between them. The CDR3 spans 16 residues. From germline, CDR1 is LNHNV and CDR2 YYDKDF (reference sequence).

This clonotype occurred a few times. The chain has TRBV27 and TRBJ1-2; TRBD1 agrees at 7 bases. The CDR3 covers 16 residues. J gave up 5 bases and V 9 bases, and 18 bases lay outside the gene matches. Germline loops: CDR1 MNHEY, CDR2 SMNVEV (reference sequence). In nucleotides, the CDR3 is TGTGCCAGTGGGAAGGAACAGGGACAGCATTATTATGGCTACACCTTC. Protein: CASGKEQGQHYYGYTF.

This chain joins TRBV29-1 and TRBJ2-3; D is uncertain. Germline V gives CDR1 SQVTM, CDR2 ANQGSEA. V lost 6 bases and J 2 bases, leaving 3 bases between the germline ends. The CDR3 spans 10 residues. DNA for the CDR3: TGCAGCGTCACCACAGATACGCAGTATTTT. Its protein product is CSVTTDTQYF.